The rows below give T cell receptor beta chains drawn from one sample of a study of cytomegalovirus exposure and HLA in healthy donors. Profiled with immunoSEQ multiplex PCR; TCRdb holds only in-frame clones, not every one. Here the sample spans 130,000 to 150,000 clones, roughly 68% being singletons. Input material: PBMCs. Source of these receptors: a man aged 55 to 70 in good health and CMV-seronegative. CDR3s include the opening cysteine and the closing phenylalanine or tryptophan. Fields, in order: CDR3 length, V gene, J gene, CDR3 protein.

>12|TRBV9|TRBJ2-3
CASSPRTGTQYF
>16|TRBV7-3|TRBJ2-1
CASSSTLSSGSNEQFF
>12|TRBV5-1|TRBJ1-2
CASSSDSYGYTF
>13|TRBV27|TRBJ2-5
CASSGLAGETQYF
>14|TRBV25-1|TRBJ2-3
CASLGAGGADTQYF
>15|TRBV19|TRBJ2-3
CASSTSSGATDTQYF
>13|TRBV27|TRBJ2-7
CASSTGGPYEQYF
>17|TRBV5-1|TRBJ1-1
CASRKAQGARSDTEAFF
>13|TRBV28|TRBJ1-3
CASSLDRGDTIYF
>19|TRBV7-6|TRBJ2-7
CASSLGWDSGFLLDDEQYF
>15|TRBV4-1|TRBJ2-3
CASSPRAGESDTQYF
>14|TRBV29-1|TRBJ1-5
CSARTGGTNQPQHF
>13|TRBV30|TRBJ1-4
CAWSVQAGEKLFF
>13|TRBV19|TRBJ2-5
CASSIDFQETQYF
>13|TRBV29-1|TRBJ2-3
CSGGQGTTDTQYF
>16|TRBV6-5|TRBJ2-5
CASSYSRFQGQETQYF
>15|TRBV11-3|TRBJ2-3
CASSPSSGATDTQYF
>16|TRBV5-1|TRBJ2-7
CASSLAVSDSDHEQYF
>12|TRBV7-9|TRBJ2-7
CSSSLRAYEQYF
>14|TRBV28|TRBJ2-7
CASRPGTATYEQYF
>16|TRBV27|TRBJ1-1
CASSSGWDRGRSEAFF
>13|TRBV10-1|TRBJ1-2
CASSPGQSYGYTF
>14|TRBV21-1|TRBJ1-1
CASSNKEGNTEAFF
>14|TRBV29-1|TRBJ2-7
CSVASASGTLEQYF
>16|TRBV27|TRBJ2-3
CASSLRTSGYTDTQYF
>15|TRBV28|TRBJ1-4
CASSSSAAGQEKLFF
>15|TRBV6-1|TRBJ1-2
CASRTSRSRGYGYTF
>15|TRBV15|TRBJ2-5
CATSRDPQGQETQYF
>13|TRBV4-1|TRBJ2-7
CASSQGPGDEQYF
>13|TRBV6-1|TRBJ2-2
CASRAERTGELFF
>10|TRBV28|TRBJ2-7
CASSYHEQYF